These 23 T cell receptor beta chains originate from one sample sequenced in a study of shared T cell receptors in the human thymus. Profiling relied on immunoSEQ multiplex PCR, and the TCRdb table lists in-frame clones only, not all of them. The sample consists of about 500,000 clones, 75% to 85% of them appearing once. These data are also associated with another study on human thymus T cells.

Sequencing was performed on thymocytes. Receptor source: a boy younger than two with a congenital heart defect.

The chain employs TRBV19 and TRBJ2-1; 9 bases line up with TRBD1. The V segment lost 5 bases and the J segment 6 bases; nucleotides outside the gene matches: 5. The CDR3 spans 14 residues. Germline loops: CDR1 LNHDA, CDR2 SQIVND (reference sequence). CDR3 DNA: TGTGCCAGTAGTCCCGGGACAGGGTTCAATGAGCAGTTCTTC. Its protein is CASSPGTGFNEQFF.

The chain combines TRBV11-2 with TRBJ2-7; D is perhaps TRBD1 (6 bases). CDR1 and CDR2 (germline): SGHAT, FQNNGV. The CDR3 spans 12 residues. V lost 4 bases to trimming and J lost 4 bases, with 8 bases between them. CDR3 sequence: CASSWGRYEQYF. The CDR3 nucleotides are TGTGCCAGCAGCTGGGGGCGATACGAGCAGTACTTC.

This clone appeared once. V gene TRBV6-5 combines with J gene TRBJ2-7; tentative D call: TRBD2 (6 bases). The V and J ends lost 0 bases and 11 bases respectively, with 17 bases between them. This CDR3 has 14 amino acids. Germline CDR1 is MNHEY and CDR2 is SVGAGI. The CDR3 sequence: CASSYSGPNAGKYF. As DNA, the CDR3 is TGTGCCAGCAGTTACTCGGGGCCCAACGCGGGGAAGTACTTC.

The CDR3 loop reads CASSLRRRDTEAFF. The CDR3, as DNA: TGTGCCAGCAGCTTACGACGACGGGACACTGAAGCTTTCTTT. J is TRBJ1-1 and V is TRBV7-2, with D hard to call. This CDR3 spans 14 amino acids. The V end lost 2 bases, the J end lost 3 bases, and 10 bases lay between the germline ends. Germline CDR1 is SGHTA and CDR2 is FQGNSA.

V is TRBV5-1 and J is TRBJ2-1; 11 bases line up with TRBD2. Germline-derived CDR1 and CDR2 are SGHRS and YFSETQ. The V and J ends lost 0 bases and 4 bases, in that order; junction bases with no gene match: 3. This CDR3 comprises 16 residues. The CDR3 DNA follows: TGCGCCAGCAGCTTGGGACTAGCGGGAAGATACAATGAGCAGTTCTTC. Its translation: CASSLGLAGRYNEQFF.

This chain links TRBV4-1 with TRBJ2-1; 11 bases align to TRBD1. The CDR3 consists of 15 residues. CDR1 MGHRA and CDR2 YSYEKL come from the germline V gene. V lost 0 bases to trimming and J lost 7 bases; unmatched junction nucleotides: 2. In DNA, the CDR3 is TGCGCCAGCAGCCAAGAAGGGACAGGGGGGAATGAGCAGTTCTTC. Amino acid sequence: CASSQEGTGGNEQFF.

This rearrangement joins TRBV7-2 to TRBJ2-1; D is perhaps TRBD1 (6 bases). Germline CDR1 and CDR2: SGHTA and FQGNSA. V gave up 5 bases and J gave up 0 bases, with 14 bases separating them. This CDR3 comprises 16 residues. In DNA, the CDR3 is TGTGCCAGCAGCGGCTACAGGGTTGGCTCCTACAATGAGCAGTTCTTC. This codes for CASSGYRVGSYNEQFF.

The chain couples TRBV5-1 to TRBJ2-7; TRBD2 aligns across 14 bases. Germline lookup yields CDR1 SGHRS and CDR2 YFSETQ. The junction had 17 bases not matched to a gene; V was cut back by 7 bases and J by 5 bases. CDR3 size: 18 residues. CDR3 DNA: TGCGCCAGCTGCATACCCAGACTAGCGGGAGGGCTTAGTGACGAGCAGTACTTC. Protein sequence: CASCIPRLAGGLSDEQYF.

The CDR3 sequence: CASSSGLAGFTEQFF. The CDR3 DNA reads as TGTGCCAGCAGCTCAGGGCTAGCGGGATTTACTGAGCAGTTCTTC. The V call is TRBV7-9, the J call TRBJ2-1, with 9 bases matching TRBD2. Unmatched junction bases numbered 10, after V lost 4 bases and J lost 9 bases. Germline CDR1 and CDR2: SEHNR and FQNEAQ (reference sequence). The CDR3 spans 15 residues. Full variable domain (rest looked up from reference TRBV7-9 and TRBJ2-1): DTGVSQNPRHKITKRGQNVTFRCDPISEHNRLYWYRQTLGQGPEFLTYFQNEAQLEKSRLLSDRFSAERPKGSFSTLEIQRTEQGDSAMYLCASSSGLAGFTEQFFGPGTRLTVL.

The chain uses TRBV7-2 and TRBJ2-7; 7 bases map to TRBD2. The V gene's germline CDR1 is SGHTA and CDR2 FQGNSA. Trimming cost V 1 base and J 6 bases; bases outside gene matches: 3. The CDR3 is 13 amino acids. CDR3 sequence (DNA): TGTGCCAGCAGCTTAGTGGCGGGAGCCGAGCAGTACTTC. This encodes CASSLVAGAEQYF.

This clone has just a few counts. V and J are TRBV6-6 and TRBJ2-5; TRBD1 matches at 10 bases. The CDR3 is made up of 15 amino acids. Germline-derived CDR1 and CDR2 are MNHNY and SVGAGI (reference sequence). J gave up 5 bases and V 3 bases, and 6 bases lay outside the gene matches. The CDR3 is CASSYTDRGQETQYF. CDR3 nucleotides: TGTGCCAGCAGTTATACCGACAGGGGGCAGGAGACCCAGTACTTC.

This clone was seen only once. This rearrangement joins TRBV4-3 to TRBJ2-7; the match to TRBD2 covers 8 bases. This CDR3 contains 17 residues. With V trimmed by 0 bases and J by 6 bases, 13 bases remained unmatched. Germline values: CDR1 LGHNA, CDR2 YSLEER. CDR3 residues: CASSQDRSGPGRVEQYF. The DNA for the CDR3 is TGCGCCAGCAGCCAAGATCGAAGCGGCCCCGGGAGGGTCGAGCAGTACTTC.

The chain has TRBV19 and TRBJ2-5, with a weak D call TRBD2 (5 bases). V lost 1 base, J lost 3 bases, and 6 bases lay in between. Germline CDR1 and CDR2: LNHDA and SQIVND (reference sequence). This CDR3 contains 13 residues. DNA for the CDR3: TGTGCCAGTAGTATAGCGGGGAAAGAGACCCAGTACTTC. Protein sequence: CASSIAGKETQYF.

The table lists this clone with a count of one. The chain is built from TRBV7-2 and TRBJ2-5; 13 bases line up with TRBD2. Germline V gives CDR1 SGHTA, CDR2 FQGNSA. The CDR3 length is 15 residues. The J segment lost 5 bases and the V segment lost 8 bases, leaving 8 bases of the junction unmatched. The CDR3, as DNA: TGTGCCAGCCCCACTAGCGGGAGGGCCGTCGAGACCCAGTACTTC. The encoded protein is CASPTSGRAVETQYF.

The chain uses TRBV12-5 and TRBJ1-5, with 7 bases aligning to TRBD1. J gave up 0 bases and V 1 base, and 3 bases lay outside the gene matches. This CDR3 region has 16 residues. Germline-derived CDR1 and CDR2 are LGHNT and FRNRAP. The CDR3 coding sequence is TGTGCTAGTGGTTTGGCCAGGGGGGTTAGCAATCAGCCCCAGCATTTT. Amino acids: CASGLARGVSNQPQHF.

The gene calls are TRBV6-1 and TRBJ1-1, with D perhaps matching TRBD1 (6 bases). Trimming took off 6 bases at V and 7 bases at J, with 15 bases between the two ends. The CDR3 consists of 13 residues. Germline-derived CDR1 and CDR2 are MNHNS and SASEGT. As DNA, the CDR3 is TGTGCCAGCAGAAATCGACAGGCCGGTGAAGCTTTCTTT. As protein: CASRNRQAGEAFF.

The chain carries TRBV6-5 and TRBJ1-2; 7 bases are a match to TRBD1. Germline assignment: CDR1 MNHEY and CDR2 SVGAGI. V trimming: 6 bases; J trimming: 3 bases; junction bases outside the gene matches: 10. This CDR3 has 15 residues. The DNA for the CDR3 is TGTGCCAGCAGCGCCCCCGACAGGGATCACTATGGCTACACCTTC. This encodes CASSAPDRDHYGYTF.

The chain is built from TRBV4-1 and TRBJ2-3, with 10 bases matching TRBD2. V shed 1 base, J shed 7 bases, and the junction held 11 bases outside the gene matches. The CDR3 has 17 residues. The germline gives CDR1 MGHRA, CDR2 YSYEKL. For the CDR3, the DNA is TGCGCCAGCAGCCAAGGGCAAGCGGGAGGGGGGAGATATACGCAGTATTTT. As protein: CASSQGQAGGGRYTQYF.

The rearrangement links TRBV6-1 to TRBJ2-2, with a tentative D call TRBD2 (5 bases). CDR3 size: 17 residues. Germline-derived CDR1 and CDR2 are MNHNS and SASEGT. V lost 4 bases and J lost 0, with 15 bases in between. CDR3 region: CASSAPRGKPNTGELFF. CDR3 nucleotide sequence: TGTGCCAGCAGTGCGCCCCGGGGTAAACCGAACACCGGGGAGCTGTTTTTT.

V and J are TRBV15 and TRBJ2-1; 9 bases are a match to TRBD1. V lost 0 bases and J lost 9; bases outside the gene matches: 18. The CDR3 spans 19 residues. From germline, CDR1 is LNHNV and CDR2 YYDKDF (reference sequence). In DNA form, the CDR3 reads TGTGCCACCAGCAGAGATCGAGGCGGCGGGACAGGGTCGGGAGGTGAGCAGTTCTTC. Its translation is CATSRDRGGGTGSGGEQFF.

The rearrangement joins TRBV28 to TRBJ1-4, with 9 bases matching TRBD1. V lost 7 bases, J lost 8 bases, and 23 bases stayed unmatched. The CDR3 consists of 19 residues. Germline V gene lookup returns CDR1 MDHEN and CDR2 SYDVKM. The CDR3 spells CASTPQGCGDRVPSEKLFF. The DNA for the CDR3 is TGTGCCAGCACTCCTCAAGGTTGTGGGGACAGGGTCCCCAGCGAAAAACTGTTTTTT. The complete variable domain, with remaining parts taken from reference TRBV28 and TRBJ1-4, reads DVKVTQSSRYLVKRTGEKVFLECVQDMDHENMFWYRQDPGLGLRLIYFSYDVKMKEKGDIPEGYSVSREKKERFSLILESASTNQTSMYLCASTPQGCGDRVPSEKLFFGSGTQLSVL.

This clone is a singleton in its sample. The CDR3 protein is CASSLRLPGANVLTF. In DNA form, the CDR3 reads TGTGCCAGCAGTTTGAGGTTACCTGGGGCCAACGTCCTGACTTTC. The chain links TRBV28 to TRBJ2-6; D unresolved. Trimming cost V 3 bases and J 2 bases, with 8 bases left between them. The CDR3 consists of 15 residues. Germline CDR1 MDHEN, CDR2 SYDVKM.

This clone appeared a few times. The CDR3, as DNA: TGTGCTAGTGGCCAATACTCCAGGGGAGTCCCCTACGAGCAGTACTTC. It translates to CASGQYSRGVPYEQYF. The chain is built from TRBV12-5 and TRBJ2-7; D perhaps matches TRBD1 (6 bases). CDR1 and CDR2 from the germline V gene are LGHNT and FRNRAP. Trimming shortened V by 6 bases and J by 2 bases, and 20 bases separated the two germline ends. The CDR3 has 16 residues.